These 24 T cell receptor beta chains originate from one sample sequenced in a study of CD8+ T cells in alopecia areata. Treatment described: oral pan-JAK inhibitor, 5-10 mg twice daily. The authors extracted RNA and reverse transcribed it into cDNA as the sequencing template. Measured with immunoSEQ multiplex PCR; TCRdb has only the in-frame clones, and not every one. The repertoire holds roughly 210,000 clones, approximately 40% seen once, with about 2.4% in the top ten. Source: CD4+ T cells sorted from blood, taken between weeks 36 and 40, from a patient treated with tofacitinib. The receptors here all came from a human donor with alopecia areata.

V is TRBV2 and J is TRBJ2-7; possibly TRBD1 for D (6 bases). Germline V gives CDR1 SNHLY, CDR2 FYNNEI. The germline V and J ends were trimmed by 5 bases and 4 bases, with 9 bases remaining between them. The length of the CDR3 is 12 residues. CDR3 protein: CASSTGWYEQYF. Here the CDR3 DNA reads TGTGCCAGCAGTACAGGGTGGTACGAGCAGTACTTC.

CDR3 protein: CASSPTSGSNEQYF. The CDR3, as DNA: TGTGCCAGCTCACCCACTAGCGGGAGTAACGAGCAGTACTTC. This sequence joins TRBV18 and TRBJ2-7; 11 positions match TRBD2. The CDR3 is 14 residues long. V shed 3 bases, J shed 5 bases, and the junction held 3 bases outside the gene matches. Looked up from germline, CDR1 is KGHSH and CDR2 is LQKENI.

The CDR3: CASSFHRAFAGYTF. CDR3 nucleotide sequence: TGTGCCAGCAGTTTTCACAGGGCCTTCGCTGGCTACACCTTC. The J gene is TRBJ1-2, the V gene TRBV27, with D maybe TRBD1 (6 bases). Trimming removed 3 bases from V and 7 bases from J, with 15 bases in between. CDR1 and CDR2 from the germline V gene are MNHEY and SMNVEV (reference sequence). The CDR3 totals 14 residues.

The chain uses TRBV6-5 and TRBJ1-4; D unclear. Germline assignment: CDR1 MNHEY and CDR2 SVGAGI. There are 14 residues in the CDR3. V dropped 6 bases and J dropped 8 bases, with 16 bases sitting between them. This CDR3 reads CASRLTQTGEKLFF. The CDR3 DNA is TGTGCCAGCAGACTAACCCAGACCGGAGAAAAACTGTTTTTT.

V usage is TRBV5-1 and J usage is TRBJ2-7, with D perhaps matching TRBD2 (6 bases). Trimming removed 0 bases at V and 0 bases at J, with 16 bases between. Germline-derived CDR1 and CDR2 are SGHRS and YFSETQ. This CDR3 is built from 17 residues. CDR3: CASSLAGGGGPSYEQYF. The CDR3 nucleotides are TGCGCCAGCAGCTTGGCCGGGGGTGGCGGGCCCTCCTACGAGCAGTACTTC.

The rearrangement uses TRBV30 and TRBJ1-1, with D possibly matching TRBD1 (6 bases). The CDR3 spans 14 residues. From germline, CDR1 is GTSNPN and CDR2 SVGIG (reference sequence). V lost 1 base and J 1 base, leaving 10 bases between the germline ends. CDR3 loop: CAWSAGATNTEAFF. The CDR3 nucleotides are TGTGCCTGGAGTGCGGGGGCGACGAACACTGAAGCTTTCTTT.

The chain links TRBV20-1 to TRBJ1-1, with no clear D. V lost 0 bases and J 7 bases, leaving 6 bases between the germline ends. The germline CDR1 and CDR2 sequences are DFQATT and SNEGSKA (reference sequence). The CDR3 is 11 residues long. The CDR3 region is CSARDRVEAFF. Written as DNA, the CDR3 is TGCAGTGCTAGAGATCGCGTTGAAGCTTTCTTT.

The rearrangement links TRBV7-8 to TRBJ1-5; D remains unclear. The CDR3 spans 12 residues. Germline CDR1 and CDR2: SGHVS and FQNEAQ. Trimming cost V 3 bases and J 5 bases, with 5 bases left between them. DNA for the CDR3: TGTGCCAGCAGCTTTCCCCATCAGCCCCAGCATTTT. Translated: CASSFPHQPQHF.

V gene TRBV6-6 combines with J gene TRBJ1-2; 7 bases fit TRBD1. The CDR3 has 13 amino acids. Looked up from germline, CDR1 is MNHNY and CDR2 is SVGAGI (reference sequence). The V segment lost 6 bases and the J segment 4 bases; nucleotides outside the gene matches: 5. CDR3 amino acids: CASRRGQVYGYTF. As DNA, the CDR3 is TGTGCCAGCAGACGAGGACAGGTCTATGGCTACACCTTC.

The chain links TRBV7-2 to TRBJ2-2; D not certain. From germline, CDR1 is SGHTA and CDR2 FQGNSA. This CDR3 has 15 residues. The V end was cut by 0 bases, the J end by 1 base, with 6 bases between. CDR3: CASSLALVNTGELFF. CDR3 nucleotide sequence: TGTGCCAGCAGCTTAGCGCTGGTGAACACCGGGGAGCTGTTTTTT.

This clone came up a few times. V is TRBV11-2 and J is TRBJ2-7, with no clear D. Germline CDR1 and CDR2: SGHAT and FQNNGV. The CDR3 has 12 amino acids. V lost 3 bases and J lost 4, with 7 bases in between. CDR3 DNA: TGTGCCAGCAGCTTTGTGGGGTACGAGCAGTACTTC. Its protein is CASSFVGYEQYF.

This clone was seen more than once but under ten times. The gene calls are TRBV27 and TRBJ1-2; the match to TRBD1 covers 8 bases. J was trimmed by 8 bases and V by 5 bases; bases with no gene match: 16. The CDR3 loop spans 16 amino acids. From germline, CDR1 is MNHEY and CDR2 SMNVEV (reference sequence). The CDR3 DNA sequence: TGTGCCAGCAGTCGTGTTCCCGGGACAGGTCTACGGGGCTACACCTTC. Its protein product is CASSRVPGTGLRGYTF.

The chain couples TRBV25-1 to TRBJ1-2; D perhaps matches TRBD1 (5 bases). Trimming left V 7 bases short and J 2 bases short, with 11 bases between. Germline assignment: CDR1 MGHDK and CDR2 SYGVNS. The CDR3 runs 13 residues. The CDR3 DNA sequence: TGTGCCAGCACCCAGGGCTCAAACTATGGCTACACCTTC. It codes for CASTQGSNYGYTF.

This clone was found a few times. The V and J genes are TRBV29-1 and TRBJ2-1; a possible D gene is TRBD2 (6 bases). Germline V gene data show CDR1 as SQVTM and CDR2 as ANQGSEA. V was cut by 8 bases and J by 2 bases, with 13 bases left in between. The CDR3 loop spans 13 amino acids. The CDR3 DNA sequence: TGCAGCTCACTGGGACTTACCTACAATGAGCAGTTCTTC. It codes for CSSLGLTYNEQFF.

The V and J genes are TRBV14 and TRBJ2-2; 10 nucleotides line up with TRBD1. J lost 3 bases, V lost 3 bases, and 4 bases had no gene match. The CDR3 covers 16 residues. CDR1 is SGHDN and CDR2 is FVKESK in the germline V gene. The CDR3 DNA sequence: TGTGCCAGCAGCCATTACGGGACAGGGGACACCGGGGAGCTGTTTTTT. Translation gives CASSHYGTGDTGELFF.

The V gene is TRBV7-2, the J gene TRBJ1-5; possible D gene TRBD1, 6 bases. CDR3 size: 15 residues. Germline CDR1 and CDR2: SGHTA and FQGNSA. The V gene lost 5 bases and the J gene lost 0 bases, with 11 bases spanning the gap. The chain's CDR3 is CASSVQGRSNQPQHF. The DNA of the CDR3 is TGTGCCAGCAGCGTACAGGGACGTAGCAATCAGCCCCAGCATTTT.

This chain connects TRBV28 to TRBJ2-5; TRBD2 matches 11 bases. Germline V gene sequence: CDR1 MDHEN, CDR2 SYDVKM. The V gene end was trimmed by 7 bases and the J gene end by 2 bases; junction bases not matched to a gene: 18. CDR3 length: 19 amino acids. The CDR3 DNA follows: TGTGCCAGCACCTTAGGTGGTACTAGCGGGAGCTGGTGGCAAGAGACCCAGTACTTC. Translated: CASTLGGTSGSWWQETQYF.

This clone was recorded a few times. The rearrangement joins TRBV27 to TRBJ1-1; 8 nucleotides match TRBD1. The germline V gene has CDR1 MNHEY and CDR2 SMNVEV (reference sequence). Trimming removed 6 bases from V and 1 base from J; junction bases left unmatched: 4. The CDR3 consists of 14 residues. In nucleotides, the CDR3 is TGTGCCAGCAGAAGACAGGGGAGGAACACTGAAGCTTTCTTT. It codes for CASRRQGRNTEAFF.

In this sample, this clone turned up a few times. J is TRBJ2-1 and V is TRBV19; 10 positions agree with TRBD2. The ends lost 5 bases at V and 8 bases at J; junction bases unmatched: 12. Germline V gene data show CDR1 as LNHDA and CDR2 as SQIVND (reference sequence). This CDR3 contains 16 residues. The chain's CDR3 is CASSLSGTSASHEQFF. DNA for the CDR3: TGTGCCAGTAGTCTTTCCGGGACTAGCGCCTCCCATGAGCAGTTCTTC.

The rearrangement joins TRBV29-1 to TRBJ1-1, with 8 nucleotides matching TRBD1. J was trimmed by 0 bases and V by 1 base; bases with no gene match: 7. Germline CDR1 and CDR2: SQVTM and ANQGSEA. The CDR3 runs to 16 residues. Here the CDR3 DNA reads TGCAGCGTTGAAGCCCGGGACAGGATAATGAACACTGAAGCTTTCTTT. This sequence encodes CSVEARDRIMNTEAFF.

The sample holds a few counts of this clone. The chain is built from TRBV19 and TRBJ2-7, with D possibly matching TRBD1 (5 bases). This CDR3 region has 14 residues. Germline V CDR1 and CDR2: LNHDA, SQIVND (reference sequence). With 10 bases removed from V and 1 base from J, the gap between germline ends came to 17 bases. The CDR3 nucleotides are TGTGCCACCGGCCCGGGCAGGGCGTCCTACGAGCAGTACTTC. It codes for CATGPGRASYEQYF.

This clone was observed a few times. The chain employs TRBV5-1 and TRBJ2-6; D gene uncertain. The V end was cut by 7 bases, the J end by 1 base, with 15 bases between. The CDR3 loop spans 16 amino acids. Germline CDR1 SGHRS, CDR2 YFSETQ. CDR3 sequence reads: CASRPGPASGANVLTF. CDR3 DNA sequence: TGCGCCAGCCGACCAGGACCGGCTTCTGGGGCCAACGTCCTGACTTTC.

This chain uses TRBV5-4 with TRBJ2-7; D is unresolved. The CDR3 is 13 amino acids. The V and J ends lost 0 bases and 4 bases respectively, with 8 bases between them. The germline gives CDR1 SGHNT, CDR2 YYREEE (reference sequence). CDR3 in amino acids: CASSLELGYEQYF. DNA of the CDR3: TGTGCCAGCAGCTTGGAGCTGGGATACGAGCAGTACTTC.

The V gene is TRBV28, the J gene TRBJ1-1, with unresolved D. The CDR3 loop spans 12 amino acids. Trimming stripped 2 bases from V and 3 bases from J, with 4 bases between. From germline, CDR1 is MDHEN and CDR2 SYDVKM. The CDR3 coding sequence is TGTGCCAGCAGTTTACAGGACACTGAAGCTTTCTTT. It encodes CASSLQDTEAFF.